Listed below are T cell receptor beta chains from one sample, sequenced in a study of T cells in Graves' hyperthyroidism and ophthalmopathy. TCRdb recomputed calls from the multiplex PCR reads with MiXCR, one row per CDR3 protein. The table includes 500,000 to 650,000 distinct CDR3 sequences, 12% to 15% detected once. The sequenced sample was blood. The receptors originated from a woman in her 40s with Graves' hyperthyroidism. The CDR3 runs from the conserved cysteine through the conserved F or W. Each record gives: V gene, clone size, J gene, D gene, CDR3 DNA, CDR3 protein. D genes are given only for firm matches. Size values are once, few and many counts, or a class for expanded clones, and some rows have none.

TRBV20-1	many	TRBJ2-1	NA	TGCAGTGCTATGGACAATGAGCAGTTCTTC	CSAMDNEQFF
TRBV27	NA	TRBJ2-7	NA	TGTGCCAGCAGTTTATCGCCCTACTCGCAGTACTTC	CASSLSPYSQYF
TRBV12-3/TRBV12-4	NA	TRBJ2-7	NA	TGTGCCAGCAGCACATCCGGTTACGGCAGTACCCAGATCGAGCAGTACTTC	CASSTSGYGSTQIEQYF
TRBV3-1	many	TRBJ1-1	NA	TGTGCCAGCAGCCAGGGAACCATGAACACTGAAGCTTTCTTT	CASSQGTMNTEAFF
TRBV3-1	many	TRBJ2-1	NA	TGTGCCAGCAGCCAATGGGAGCAAGATGAGCAGTTCTTC	CASSQWEQDEQFF
TRBV28	many	TRBJ2-1	NA	TGTGCCAGCAGTTCAGAAAACAGGGTCGATGAGCAGTTCTTC	CASSSENRVDEQFF
TRBV4-1	few	TRBJ2-5	NA	TGCGCCAGCAGCCAAGATCTTGGGGACTACCAAGAGACCCAGTACTTC	CASSQDLGDYQETQYF
TRBV28	many	TRBJ2-2	TRBD1	TGTGCCAGCAGTTCCGGGACAGGGGGCGGACACGGGGAGCTGTTTTTT	CASSSGTGGGHGELFF
TRBV10-3	NA	TRBJ1-5	NA	TGTGCCATCGCACTATTCAGAGAAAAAAGAGATCAGCCCCAGCATTTT	CAIALFREKRDQPQHF
TRBV30	many	TRBJ2-1	TRBD1	TGTGCCTGGCGGACAGGGGGACCCTACAATGAGCAGTTCTTC	CAWRTGGPYNEQFF
TRBV6-1	NA	TRBJ1-2	TRBD1	TGTGCCAGCGACAGGGGACACGATGGCTACACCTTC	CASDRGHDGYTF
TRBV12-3/TRBV12-4	many	TRBJ1-2	TRBD1	TGTGCCAGCAGAAGACCCGGGACAGGTCTTCGCTATGGCTACACCTTC	CASRRPGTGLRYGYTF
TRBV20-1	many	TRBJ1-1	TRBD1	TGCAGTGCTATAGGACAGGGGGCTCGGACTGAAGCTTTCTTT	CSAIGQGARTEAFF
TRBV28	NA	TRBJ1-1	NA	TGTGCCAGCAGCCGTCAGGGGTGGGGGACTGAAGCTTTCTTT	CASSRQGWGTEAFF
TRBV7-4	NA	TRBJ2-1	TRBD2	TGTGCCAGCAGCCGTAGCGGGGACTCCTACGAGCAGTTCTTC	CASSRSGDSYEQFF
TRBV7-8	many	TRBJ1-1	NA	TGTGCCAGCAGCATGGGACCGATCATGAACACTGAAGCTTTCTTT	CASSMGPIMNTEAFF
TRBV27	many	TRBJ2-7	NA	TGTGCCAGCAGTGCGGGACAGTTCTCCTACGAGCAGTACTTC	CASSAGQFSYEQYF
TRBV7-2	many	TRBJ2-1	TRBD2	TGTGCCAGCAGCTCCCCGCTAGCGGCAAGGCAGTTCTTC	CASSSPLAARQFF
TRBV28	many	TRBJ1-1	NA	TGTGCCAGCTGGGAGGTCCCGAACACTGAAGCTTTCTTT	CASWEVPNTEAFF
TRBV27	many	TRBJ1-4	NA	TGTGCCAGCGGTCTGGCGGAGTTCGGTGAAAAACTGTTTTTT	CASGLAEFGEKLFF
TRBV5-1	few	TRBJ2-3	NA	TGCGCCAGCAGCTTCGAGGGGGGACAGAGCACAGATACGCAGTATTTT	CASSFEGGQSTDTQYF
TRBV2	NA	TRBJ1-5	TRBD1	TGTGCCAGCGGTACAGGGGGGCTGAATGGTCAGCCCCAGCATTTT	CASGTGGLNGQPQHF
TRBV28	many	TRBJ2-5	TRBD1	TGTGCCAGCAGTTTATCCCCGGCAGGGGGCGAGGAGACCCAGTACTTC	CASSLSPAGGEETQYF
TRBV30	many	TRBJ2-5	TRBD1	TGTGCCTGGAGTGCGACAGGGGGCGGGGAGACCCAGTACTTC	CAWSATGGGETQYF
TRBV3-1	many	TRBJ2-2	NA	TGTGCCAGCAGCCAAAGGACGATGAACACCGGGGAGCTGTTTTTT	CASSQRTMNTGELFF
TRBV20-1	many	TRBJ2-1	TRBD2	TGCAGTGCCCGAACTAGCGGGAGCTTTGGTGAGCAGTTCTTC	CSARTSGSFGEQFF
TRBV29-1	NA	TRBJ2-1	NA	TGCAGCGTTGAAGATAGCGAGAACCCGACCAATGAGCAGTTCTTC	CSVEDSENPTNEQFF
TRBV4-1	NA	TRBJ1-5	NA	TGCGCCAGCAGCCAAGATTCAGGGGTTAGCAATCAGCCCCAGCATTTT	CASSQDSGVSNQPQHF
TRBV20-1	NA	TRBJ2-5	TRBD2	TGCAGTGCTAGGGCTAGCGGTGACCAGTACTTC	CSARASGDQYF
TRBV5-4	NA	TRBJ2-7	TRBD1	TGTGCCAGCAGCTTTACGACAGGGGGCGAGCAGTACTTC	CASSFTTGGEQYF
TRBV11-2	many	TRBJ2-3	TRBD1	TGTGCCAGCAGCCCCAAGGACAGGGGGTCATCAGATACGCAGTATTTT	CASSPKDRGSSDTQYF
TRBV12-5	many	TRBJ2-1	TRBD2	TGTGCTAGTGGTCAAACTAGCGGGAGTAATGAGCAGTTCTTC	CASGQTSGSNEQFF
TRBV11-3	few	TRBJ2-1	TRBD2	TGTGCCAGCAGCCCAAATGCCGGGACTAGTATCGTTGAGCAGTTCTTC	CASSPNAGTSIVEQFF
TRBV28	many	TRBJ2-5	TRBD1	TGTGCCAGCAGTCTCGGACAGGGGGTCGAGACCCAGTACTTC	CASSLGQGVETQYF
TRBV3-1	many	TRBJ2-7	NA	TGTGCCAGCAGCCAAGGTCCTTTCTTCGAGCAGTACTTC	CASSQGPFFEQYF
TRBV7-2	few	TRBJ1-2	NA	TGTGCCAGCAGCTTCGGGACGAACCCCGGCTACACCTTC	CASSFGTNPGYTF
TRBV3-1	many	TRBJ1-1	NA	TGTGCCAGCAGCCACGGGACGGGGGCTTTCTTT	CASSHGTGAFF
TRBV28	many	TRBJ2-7	NA	TGTGCCAGCGGGTTATCCCAGTCGGGCGAGCAGTACTTC	CASGLSQSGEQYF
TRBV4-1	NA	TRBJ2-2	NA	TGCGCCAGCAGCCCAACCCCGCCGTTCACCGGGGAGCTGTTTTTT	CASSPTPPFTGELFF
TRBV27	NA	TRBJ2-2	TRBD2	TGTGCCAGCCTGAGTCAGGGAGGGCCGGTCACCGGGGAGCTGTTTTTT	CASLSQGGPVTGELFF
TRBV11-2	many	TRBJ2-5	NA	TGTGCCAGCAGCTTAGGGGCCAACGGGGAAGAGACCCAGTACTTC	CASSLGANGEETQYF
TRBV11-3	many	TRBJ1-1	NA	TGTGCCAGCAGCTTAGCGGGGGCCCTAAGGAGGAGAGCTTTCTTT	CASSLAGALRRRAFF
TRBV5-1	many	TRBJ2-1	TRBD2	TGCGCCAGCAGCCCTACTAGCGGGATCGATGGTTACAATGAGCAGTTCTTC	CASSPTSGIDGYNEQFF
TRBV20-1	NA	TRBJ1-5	NA	TGCAGTGCTTCCAATAGCAATCAGCCCCAGCATTTT	CSASNSNQPQHF
TRBV3-1	NA	TRBJ2-1	TRBD2	TGTGCCAGCAGCCAAGTTGTGCGGGAGCTATTCTTC	CASSQVVRELFF
TRBV7-2	many	TRBJ2-7	TRBD2	TGTGCCAGCAGCCAGACAAGTGGACTAGCGGGTAACTACGAGCAGTACTTC	CASSQTSGLAGNYEQYF
TRBV28	many	TRBJ2-5	NA	TGTGCCAGCAGTTTTCTGGGGCGGGAGACCCAGTACTTC	CASSFLGRETQYF
TRBV5-1	many	TRBJ2-2	TRBD1	TGCGCCAGCAGCCTCCGTCCGACAGGGGATGAAACCGGGGAGCTGTTTTTT	CASSLRPTGDETGELFF
TRBV6-1	NA	TRBJ2-2	TRBD1	TGTGCCAGCAGTGAAGAGGGGACAGGGATTCGGGAGCTGTTTTTT	CASSEEGTGIRELFF
TRBV11-2	NA	TRBJ1-1	TRBD1	TGTGCCAGCAGCTCACGGACAGGGAAAAACACTGAAGCTTTCTTT	CASSSRTGKNTEAFF
TRBV5-6	many	TRBJ2-5	NA	TGTGCCAGCGTTCGAGGACAGACGTACCAAGAGACCCAGTACTTC	CASVRGQTYQETQYF
TRBV20-1	few	TRBJ2-1	NA	TGCAGTGCTGAAGACCGGGACTCGCAATACAATGAGCAGTTCTTC	CSAEDRDSQYNEQFF
TRBV11-1	many	TRBJ2-1	TRBD2	TGTGCCAGCAGCGGGAGACTAGCGGGAGGGCGTGATGAGCAGTTCTTC	CASSGRLAGGRDEQFF
TRBV27	many	TRBJ2-7	TRBD1	TGTGCCAGCAGTTTAGAACCGGGACAGGGGGCCTACGAGCAGTACTTC	CASSLEPGQGAYEQYF
TRBV7-8	NA	TRBJ2-5	TRBD2	TGTGCCAGCAGCTTTTATAGTAGCGGGAGGGCCCAAGAGACCCAGTACTTC	CASSFYSSGRAQETQYF
TRBV5-7	few	TRBJ1-1	NA	TGTGCCAGCAGCTTGAGGCCAAAGCGGTGGGCAGGGAAGACTTCTGAAGCTTTCTTT	CASSLRPKRWAGKTSEAFF
TRBV2	many	TRBJ1-2	NA	TGTGCCAGCAGAAAAGGGGGTGATCGAGGCTATGGCTACACCTTC	CASRKGGDRGYGYTF